This T cell receptor beta chain was sequenced for a study of STAT3 mutations in large granular lymphocyte leukemia. Findings and limits, study-wide: In several patients, dominant TCR clone burden exceeded STAT3 mutant burden. In T-cell large granular lymphocyte leukemia, about half of patients showed multiple immunodominant subclonotypes. Clonal expansion was inferred from samples taken at other timepoints.

Method: immunoSEQ multiplex PCR; TCRdb's copy keeps in-frame clones and lacks some. The repertoire has approximately 31,000 clones, 75% to 90% of them found once; the top ten carry about an eighth. The germline CDR1 and CDR2 sequences are SGHRS and YFSETQ. The CDR3 length is 15 residues. Trimming cost V 0 bases and J 1 base, with 11 bases left between them. To note about this clone: The antigen remains undetermined.

The receptor's source is a man between 60 and 75 years old with T-cell large granular lymphocyte leukemia. Some clones in this sample may be carry-over from other donors' samples. Sequencing used peripheral blood mononuclear cells. This rearrangement joins TRBV5-1 to TRBJ2-7; no reliable D call. DNA for the CDR3: TGCGCCAGCAGCTTGGAAACCGGATTATCCTACGAGCAGTACTTC. Amino acid sequence: CASSLETGLSYEQYF. Using reference TRBV5-1 and TRBJ2-7 for the parts outside the CDR3, the full variable domain is KAGVTQTPRYLIKTRGQQVTLSCSPISGHRSVSWYQQTPGQGLQFLFEYFSETQRNKGNFPGRFSGRQFSNSRSEMNVSTLELGDSALYLCASSLETGLSYEQYFGPGTRLTVT.